This T cell receptor (beta chain) was identified in a study of T cell responses to AZD1222 COVID-19 vaccine (dated by TCRdb to about 2021). Study-wide context: AZD1222 recipients with second doses at about 4 weeks or about 12 weeks were pooled, because spike-specific TCR depth and breadth did not differ between schedules. Trial participants were enrolled by age into subgroups of 18-55, 56-69 and 70-plus years, and roughly 150, 30 and 60 TCR-sequenced participants, respectively, were included in these subgroups. TCR sequencing was performed for some 250 trial participants, of whom some 200 were given two doses of AZD1222 and approximately 25 were given two doses of MenACWY control vaccine.

The CDR3 regions of human TCRbeta chains were analyzed by immunosequencing. The authors processed their data as follows. Repertoire TCRs were checked for matches against a reference library of SARS-CoV-2-specific TCRs that had been generated using the MIRA antigen-specificity platform. Breadth meant the fraction of unique TCRs that were SARS-CoV-2-associated, whereas depth meant the fraction of total T cells that were SARS-CoV-2-associated. Using the MIRA data, each spike-specific TCR was mapped to the spike region that the TCR reacts to and placed in a CD4 or CD8 class. Log10-transformed breadth and depth values were compared by one-way ANOVA with Sidak's multiple comparisons tests. What TCRdb holds here is the immuneACCESS table cut down to in-frame rearrangements. Part of the clones is not present; checked against another copy, under half of the missing clones reflect an unresolved V gene, and the others are unexplained. V, J and clone size reflect that table, while D and trimming were determined from the DNA. The sample yields about 84,000 clones; approximately 92% were counted once. Jointly, the top ten make up under 35% of the sample.

This sample's time point label indicates: baseline before first vaccination. Vaccinee samples were obtained from the UK trials COV001 and COV002, which included a single-blind randomized controlled phase 2/3 trial of AZD1222 (ChAdOx1 nCoV-19) in healthy adults. For TCRbeta chain sequencing, PBMC samples were collected from trial participants at day 0 and at day 28 after the second dose. Overall results and qualifications from the work: The vaccine-associated CD4 TCRs covered the entire spike protein, and the dominant responses fell in regions 160-218 and 743-854. After two AZD1222 doses, spike-specific TCR breadth and depth were significantly higher than at day 0 and than in MenACWY recipients. Only five to seven AZD1222 recipients were SARS-CoV-2 seropositive at baseline, limiting conclusions about previously exposed vaccinees. In the small 56-69-year group, the increase in depth fell short of significance, most likely because of low power. Participants were mostly white British, with more females than males. The authors suggested clonal diversity may have been underestimated. Nearly half of unique spike-specific TCRs reportedly recognized epitopes outside regions mutated in the B.1.351 and B.1.1.7 variants. Because no samples from the day 14 peak response were available, repertoires could be characterized only after the peak T cell response.

This clone appeared once. This receptor's antigen is unknown. The record has no base qualities; no much larger clone is one base away. CDR1 and CDR2 are drawn from the germline V gene: MDHEN, SYDVKM. The germline ends are 15 bases apart after V is trimmed by 6 bases and J by 3 bases. The CDR3 measures 14 amino acids from cysteine to phenylalanine. The kept DNA is CDR3 alone, 42 bases in frame from the first base. The receptor was isolated from an adult in good health. Sequencing used peripheral blood, obtained on day 0 of AZD1222 vaccination. The receptor chain draws on TRBV28 and TRBJ2-7; the D gene is perhaps TRBD1, from 5 matching bases. The nucleotide sequence reads as follows: TGTGCCAGCAGCTACCAGGGAAAGAACTACGAGCAGTACTTC. Its protein is CASSYQGKNYEQYF.